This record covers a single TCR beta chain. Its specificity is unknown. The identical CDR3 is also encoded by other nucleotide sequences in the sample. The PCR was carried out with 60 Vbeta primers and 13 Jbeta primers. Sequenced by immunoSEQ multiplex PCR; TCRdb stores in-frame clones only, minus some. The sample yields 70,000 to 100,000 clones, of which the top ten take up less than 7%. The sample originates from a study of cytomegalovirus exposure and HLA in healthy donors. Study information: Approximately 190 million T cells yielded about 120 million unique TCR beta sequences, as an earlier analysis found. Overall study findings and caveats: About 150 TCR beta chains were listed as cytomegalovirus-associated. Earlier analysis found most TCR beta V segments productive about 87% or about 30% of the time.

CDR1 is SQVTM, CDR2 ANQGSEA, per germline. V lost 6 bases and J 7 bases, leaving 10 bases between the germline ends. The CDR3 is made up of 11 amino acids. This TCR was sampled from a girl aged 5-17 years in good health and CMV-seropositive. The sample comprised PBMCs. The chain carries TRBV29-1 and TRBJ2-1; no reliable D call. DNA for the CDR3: TGCAGCGTAGAACGGTGGAATGAGCAGTTCTTC. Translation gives CSVERWNEQFF.